This T cell receptor (beta chain) was captured by sequencing in a study of molecular identifiers for immune sequencing clone quantification. Overall study findings and caveats: In naive cells, clones above 20 RNA copies held under 1% of molecules, whereas in effector cells they held over 98%. Molecules of identical TCR sharing a barcode could underestimate highly expanded clone sizes.

Making the bulk TCR libraries relied on previously described methods and listed TCR primers. Via MiXCR, TCRdb re-called the PCR reads, giving one row per CDR3 protein. The sample includes about 640,000 distinct CDR3 sequences, 15% to 20% of them seen just once. This CDR3 comprises 18 residues. From germline, CDR1 is SQVTM and CDR2 ANQGSEA. About this clonotype: What it recognizes is unknown. Compared with germline, one end of the junction differs, possibly owing to a read error.

The clonotype was recovered from a human donor in good health. Some libraries in this study had Jurkat cell RNA spiked in. V usage is TRBV29-1 and J usage is TRBJ2-4; TRBD2 agrees at 12 bases. Sample: naive CD8+ T cells from blood, with Jurkat cell RNA spiked in. Regarding subset: FACS-sorted CD8+CD4-CCR7+CD45RA+ naive T cells. The CDR3 nucleotides are TGCAGCGTCGTCGGTCTAGCGGGGGGGCTTGAGGCCAAAAACATTCATTACTTC. Translating gives CSVVGLAGGLEAKNIHYF.